This record covers a single T cell receptor beta chain. This clonotype was observed a few times. The antigen it binds to is not known. No qualities accompany the bases; no much larger clone lies one base away. The data were taken from a study of early T cells in non-severe SARS-CoV-2 infection (dated by TCRdb to the early 2020s). About the investigation overall: Because TCR sequencing was done on bulk RNA from unsorted whole blood, the alpha and beta chains could not be paired. The paper as a whole reports these results and caveats: VDJdb matching was skewed toward anti-spike CD8 responses and likely underestimated virus-specific expansions, missing private and CD4 specificities.

The CDR1 and CDR2 encoded by the germline V gene are SNHLY and FYNNEI. Trimming at the junction amounts to 5 bases on V and 8 bases on J, and the germline ends lie 7 bases apart. The CDR3 measures 11 amino acids from cysteine to phenylalanine. This entry keeps only the CDR3 DNA: 33 bases, framed from base 1. The study was a case-control design nested within a healthcare worker cohort in London, UK, with weekly nasopharyngeal swab PCR tests and blood sampling. Between 23 and 31 March 2020, the week of the UK lockdown, healthcare workers were enrolled and then followed up weekly for as long as 16 weeks. The method was 5' RACE. These reads were obtained on a NextSeq 500. In the TCR library protocol, unique molecular identifiers were attached to individual cDNA molecules to correct for PCR bias and sequencing error. Both TCR alpha and beta chains were sequenced, and tight co-correlation was observed between alpha and beta sequence abundances in each sample. From the authors' description of their analysis: Decombinator V4 was used to perform V gene, J gene and CDR3 annotation of TCR sequences. Expanded TCRs were defined as changing significantly between any two time points under a Poisson model with p below 0.0001. TCR abundances were normalised to the total number of TCRs sequenced in each sample and reported as counts per million. MAIT TCRs were defined by TRAV1-2 paired with TRAJ12, TRAJ20 or TRAJ33, and iNKT TCRs by TRAV10 paired with TRAJ18. VDJdb, accessed on 1 November 2021, was searched for TCRs annotated for CMV, EBV and SARS-CoV-2, and TCRs annotated for more than one antigen were excluded. TCRdb reprocessed the public reads (quality trimming at Q25 with fastp, clone calling with MiXCR) and kept in-frame beta chains. Identical CDR3 proteins give one entry, which carries the most common genes and DNA. In this record, the V and J calls reflect TCRdb's handling and not the investigators' own analysis. The sample table contains about 50,000 distinct CDR3 sequences; only one count was recorded for around 15% of them. The ten largest make up 4.1% of the sample.

This specimen was whole blood, taken at baseline. This receptor was taken from an adult who was a healthcare worker with PCR-confirmed SARS-CoV-2 infection or an uninfected control (not recorded which). The chain uses TRBV2 and TRBJ1-5, with the D gene too uncertain to name. Read as DNA, the sequence is TGTGCCAGCAGTCGAGAGGAGCCCCAGCATTTT. Its product reads: CASSREEPQHF.